This T cell receptor (beta chain) emerged from a study of T cell clonotyping in hematopoietic cell transplantation. TCRdb's copy holds only in-frame clones and misses some; the assay was immunoSEQ multiplex PCR. The repertoire consists of about 36,000 clones, with about 87% occurring once and the leading ten covering under 2%. Per germline, CDR1 SGHDT and CDR2 YYEEEE. V shed 4 bases and J shed 0 bases, with 13 bases lying between them. This CDR3 contains 16 residues. The chain recombines TRBV5-6 with TRBJ2-2; D tentatively fits TRBD1 or TRBD2 (5 bases each). The clonotype comes from a woman aged 40-49 years in good health. Some clones in this sample may be carry-over from other donors' samples. The sequenced material came from peripheral blood mononuclear cells. CDR3 nucleotides: TGTGCCAGCAGCGAAACAGGAGCGGCGAACACCGGGGAGCTGTTTTTT. Translated, it gives CASSETGAANTGELFF.